This TCR beta chain was identified in a study of monozygotic twins with inflammatory bowel disease. The CDR3 has 14 amino acids. Germline CDR1 reads MNHEY; CDR2 reads SVGEGT. No DNA is given; TCRdb re-called the 5' RACE reads and lists each CDR3 protein once. This sample lists approximately 400,000 distinct CDR3 sequences; its ten largest clones have 2% to 3%. The sample comprised blood. The TCR comes from a human donor with ulcerative colitis or Crohn's disease, or a healthy co-twin of an affected twin (not recorded which). This chain joins TRBV6-2 or TRBV6-3 and TRBJ2-1; TCRdb returns TRBD1, unconfirmable since there is no DNA. CDR3 loop: CASSFDTTLGEQFF.